This T cell receptor beta chain was documented in a study of blood T cell repertoires in COVID-19. Study information: Whether acute or convalescent, the COVID-19 samples came from the United States, Italy and Spain. In each case, the material was cDNA or gDNA derived from T cells, B-cell-depleted T cells, or PBMCs.

Per the authors' pipeline: Using reference gene primer amplification, nucleated cell counts were estimated. The data were produced by immunoSEQ multiplex PCR, yet TCRdb's version contains in-frame clones alone and is incomplete. V and J calls and clone size come straight from that table; D and trimming were deduced from the DNA. Seen here are 170,000 or so clones, around 87% observed once, and the top ten hold 2.5% to 3%. This CDR3 is 11 amino acids long. Trimming removed 4 bases at V and 3 bases at J, with 5 bases between. The germline gives CDR1 DFQATT, CDR2 SNEGSKA (reference sequence). Sequenced input: peripheral blood. The chain is built from TRBV20-1 and TRBJ2-3; no clear D gene. The sequence came from a middle-aged man with active or convalescent COVID-19. DNA for the CDR3: TGCAGTGCTACCCTAACAGATACGCAGTATTTT. Protein product: CSATLTDTQYF.